This T cell receptor (beta chain) comes out of a study of cytomegalovirus exposure and HLA in healthy donors. Study-wide results and caveats: Some V segments, including TRBV6-2 and TRBV6-3, were excluded as indistinguishable. Further analysis was carried out later, and it showed several of the most significant clusters appearing linked to common viral pathogens. Later analysis associated a missense DCLRE1C variant with TCR beta V- and J-gene trimming.

The PCR made use of 60 Vbeta and 13 Jbeta primers. Sequencing was performed with immunoSEQ multiplex PCR; in TCRdb, only in-frame clones are kept and a portion is missing. The sample has roughly 100,000 clones, around 64% seen once. This clone has just a few counts. No antigen is known for it. V lost 0 bases to trimming and J lost 0 bases, with 11 bases between them. CDR3 length equals 16 residues. Germline V gene sequence: CDR1 SGHRS, CDR2 YFSETQ. The rearrangement uses TRBV5-1 and TRBJ2-3; D is undetermined. The sequence was collected from a man aged 55 to 69 in good health and CMV-seronegative. The material sequenced was PBMCs. CDR3: CASSLAVSSSTDTQYF. CDR3 coding DNA: TGCGCCAGCAGCTTGGCGGTTTCGTCTAGCACAGATACGCAGTATTTT.